The present TCR beta chain was sequenced within a study of cytomegalovirus exposure and HLA in healthy donors. Study-level points and caveats: Many donors shared some public TCRs, even though most TCR sequences were rare. Most subjects' HLA-A and HLA-B alleles were reportedly predicted from TCR beta sequences. A later analysis found most CMV-associated TCR beta chains apparently HLA-restricted. Some TCR beta chains (more than 150 of them) were listed as cytomegalovirus-associated.

A multiplex PCR was run with 60 Vbeta primers and 13 Jbeta primers. Sequencing was performed with immunoSEQ multiplex PCR; in TCRdb, only in-frame clones are kept and a portion is missing. The sample lists 150,000 to 160,000 clones, about 85% occurring once. V lost 5 bases to trimming and J lost 7 bases, with 10 bases between them. Germline V gives CDR1 PRHDT, CDR2 FYEKMQ (reference sequence). The CDR3 spans 12 residues. Points on this clone: No antigen is known for it.

The sequencing input was PBMCs. This sequence originates from a woman aged 18-29 years in good health and CMV-seronegative. The rearrangement links TRBV13 to TRBJ2-3; D unresolved. The CDR3 DNA is TGTGCCAGCAGCGGCTCCCCGAATACGCAGTATTTT. Translating gives CASSGSPNTQYF.